This TCR beta chain stems from a study of post-analysis software for immune sequencing data. This CDR3 is 16 amino acids long. Trimming pared 1 base from V and 2 bases from J, leaving 13 bases between. Germline-derived CDR1 and CDR2 are SGHTA and FQGTGA. As for this clonotype: Its matching antigen is unknown.

Presence of unique molecular identifiers characterized the TCR beta cDNA libraries. One entry per CDR3 protein results from TCRdb running MiXCR on the PCR reads. The table has about 380,000 distinct CDR3 sequences, about a third seen once; the top ten hold 13%. Overall study findings and caveats: Controls' normalized Chao1 diversity significantly exceeded that of multiple sclerosis patients. TRBV5-6, TRBV5-1 and TRBV20-1 belonged to a set of a handful of TRBV segments that were more frequent in patients than controls.

The chain has TRBV7-3 and TRBJ2-3, with D possibly being TRBD2 (5 bases). The sequence derives from a girl aged 10-17 years with multiple sclerosis. Sequenced input: blood. The CDR3 bases are TGTGCCAGCAGCTTAATGGAACTAGTCGACACAGATACGCAGTATTTT. It codes for CASSLMELVDTDTQYF.